Presented here are 19 T cell receptor beta chains from one specimen sequenced in a study of T-cell reconstitution after alpha-beta-depleted transplantation in children (dated by TCRdb to about 2016). The library came from PCR. TCRdb shows the sequencer as Illumina HiSeq 2500. TCR library preparation used molecular barcoding, with unique molecular identifiers applied to normalize quantification of the TCRbeta repertoire. TCRdb reran the public reads through fastp at Q25 and MiXCR, keeping productive beta chains. CDR3 protein duplicates are merged, each entry listing the most common genes and DNA. This sample holds some 490,000 distinct CDR3 sequences; around 13% were observed only once. The ten largest clonotypes hold around 6.1% of the sample. Sequenced material: PBMCs from the stem cell graft donor, taken from the stem cell graft. The receptors originated from a human donor who donated a stem cell graft to a child with combined immunodeficiency.

In this sample, this clonotype turned up a few times. The gene calls are TRBV27 and TRBJ2-2; D might be TRBD2 (6 bases). The length of the CDR3 is 16 residues. Looked up from germline, CDR1 is MNHEY and CDR2 is SMNVEV (reference sequence). V lost 7 bases to trimming and J lost 5 bases, with 20 bases between them. CDR3 protein: CASKPASGLRTGELFF. In DNA form, the CDR3 reads TGTGCCAGCAAGCCAGCGAGCGGGCTAAGGACCGGGGAGCTGTTTTTT.

The CDR3 nucleotides are TGTGCCAGCAGTTACGGGACCCTATTGAACACTGAAGCTTTCTTT. This encodes CASSYGTLLNTEAFF. J is TRBJ1-1 and V is TRBV12-3 or TRBV12-4, with D possibly matching TRBD1 (5 bases). Trimming shortened V by 4 bases and J by 0 bases, and 12 bases separated the two germline ends. There are 15 residues in the CDR3.

The DNA of the CDR3 is TGTGCCAGCAGTTACTCGATAAGGAGACCCCGGGGTAGGGGCTACGAGCAGTACTTC. This encodes CASSYSIRRPRGRGYEQYF. The V gene is TRBV6-2 or TRBV6-3, the J gene TRBJ2-7; D is perhaps TRBD1 or TRBD2 (5 bases each). Trimming took 0 bases from V and 3 from J, leaving 24 bases between them. CDR1 is MNHEY, CDR2 SVGEGT, per germline. The CDR3 contains 19 residues.

The chain combines TRBV20-1 with TRBJ2-7; D is possibly TRBD2 (5 bases). Germline loops: CDR1 DFQATT, CDR2 SNEGSKA (reference sequence). V lost 3 bases to trimming and J lost 2 bases, with 14 bases between them. The CDR3 totals 14 residues. The CDR3 reads CSASPWENPYEQYF. The CDR3 region has the DNA TGCAGTGCTAGTCCGTGGGAGAACCCCTACGAGCAGTACTTC.

There are many counts of this clonotype. The chain employs TRBV5-1 and TRBJ2-1; 8 bases line up with TRBD2. Trimming at V came to 7 bases and at J to 0 bases, leaving 12 bases not matched to a gene. Germline CDR1 reads SGHRS; CDR2 reads YFSETQ. The CDR3 is 17 amino acids. In nucleotides, the CDR3 is TGCGCCAGCCGAAAAACTAGCGGCGGTAGCTCCTACAATGAGCAGTTCTTC. Residues: CASRKTSGGSSYNEQFF.

The chain has TRBV16 and TRBJ1-5, with a tentative D call TRBD1 (6 bases). Trimming removed 0 bases from V and 6 bases from J, with 12 bases in between. Germline V gene data show CDR1 as KGHSY and CDR2 as FQNENV. This CDR3 contains 15 residues. The CDR3 nucleotides read TGTGCCAGCAGCCAATCGAGAGTACAGGGTCAGCCCCAGCATTTT. The encoded protein is CASSQSRVQGQPQHF.

The V call is TRBV6-1, the J call TRBJ2-6; 7 bases map to TRBD1. The CDR3 is 17 residues long. The V gene's germline CDR1 is MNHNS and CDR2 SASEGT. After removal of 6 bases from V and 3 bases from J, the junction contained 11 bases not matched to a gene. The CDR3 coding sequence is TGTGCCAGCAGACTTACAGGGGCTTCAGGTGGGGCCAACGTCCTGACTTTC. This encodes CASRLTGASGGANVLTF.

This clonotype was picked up a small number of times. This chain connects TRBV7-3 to TRBJ2-2; a weak D match, TRBD1 (6 bases). The CDR3 runs to 16 residues. Between the trimmed V and J ends, which lost 1 base and 7 bases, there was a span of 16 bases. Per germline, CDR1 SGHTA and CDR2 FQGTGA. CDR3 sequence: CASSLIQTGFGGELFF. CDR3 DNA sequence: TGTGCCAGCAGCTTAATCCAAACAGGGTTCGGCGGGGAGCTGTTTTTT.

This clonotype was found a few times. This rearrangement joins TRBV7-9 to TRBJ2-3; D ambiguous. Germline V lookup: CDR1 SEHNR, CDR2 FQNEAQ (reference sequence). V lost 2 bases to trimming and J lost 4 bases, with 7 bases between them. The CDR3 totals 13 residues. DNA for the CDR3: TGTGCCAGCAGCTTATACCGGCCAGATACGCAGTATTTT. Protein sequence: CASSLYRPDTQYF.

The rearrangement links TRBV2 to TRBJ1-4, with a tentative D call TRBD1 (5 bases). Germline CDR1 and CDR2: SNHLY and FYNNEI. V lost 7 bases, J lost 7 bases, and 22 bases lay in between. This CDR3 has 16 amino acids. DNA for the CDR3: TGTGCCAGCACCTTTACCAGGCCCTTCGGGGGTGAAAAACTGTTTTTT. This encodes CASTFTRPFGGEKLFF.

Many counts were recorded for this clonotype. V usage is TRBV12-3 or TRBV12-4 and J usage is TRBJ2-5, with 9 positions matching TRBD1. With V trimmed by 4 bases and J by 4 bases, 4 bases remained unmatched. The CDR3 has 14 amino acids. The CDR3 loop is CASSYGTGRETQYF. CDR3 nucleotides: TGTGCCAGCAGTTACGGGACAGGGAGAGAGACCCAGTACTTC.

In the case of this clonotype: Compared with germline, one end of the junction differs, possibly owing to a read error. The rearrangement uses TRBV20-1 and TRBJ2-3; 7 bases are a match to TRBD1. The CDR3 has 14 amino acids. Germline loops: CDR1 DFQATT, CDR2 SNEGSKA (reference sequence). The CDR3 coding sequence is TGCAGTGCCAGAGACAGGGTAGCTGCAGATACGCAGTATTTT. This encodes CSARDRVAADTQYF.

There are many counts of this clonotype. The chain recombines TRBV6-1 with TRBJ2-1; unclear D gene. This CDR3 comprises 13 residues. Germline V gene data show CDR1 as MNHNS and CDR2 as SASEGT. Trimming pared 6 bases from V and 9 bases from J, leaving 15 bases between. The CDR3 bases are TGTGCCAGCAGCCGAGGACCCCTAGGTGAGCAGTTCTTC. It yields the protein CASSRGPLGEQFF.

The gene calls are TRBV12-3 or TRBV12-4 and TRBJ2-5; 9 bases map to TRBD1. V lost 6 bases and J lost 4; bases outside the gene matches: 6. The CDR3 runs to 14 residues. CDR3 sequence: CASSHNRGPETQYF. The CDR3 bases are TGTGCCAGCAGCCATAACAGGGGGCCAGAGACCCAGTACTTC.

In its sample, this clonotype was seen a few times. The chain joins TRBV10-3 to TRBJ1-2; the D gene is possibly TRBD1 (5 bases). The CDR3 length is 12 residues. The ends were cut back, 10 bases at V and 3 bases at J, with 12 bases in the middle. Germline CDR1 ENHRY, CDR2 SYGVKD. CDR3 DNA sequence: TGTGCCACGAGGGAAGGGGACTATGGCTACACCTTC. Its translation: CATREGDYGYTF.

This clonotype has a count of ten or more. This chain joins TRBV7-6 and TRBJ2-7, with D possibly TRBD2 on 5 matching bases. Germline CDR1 and CDR2: SGHVS and FNYEAQ. This CDR3 is 12 amino acids long. V lost 4 bases and J 3 bases, leaving 7 bases between the germline ends. The CDR3 DNA is TGTGCCAGCAGCTCCACTAGCTACGAGCAGTACTTC. Its protein product is CASSSTSYEQYF. Based on the CDR3 plus reference TRBV7-6 and TRBJ2-7, the full variable domain is GAGVSQSPRYKVTKRGQDVALRCDPISGHVSLYWYRQALGQGPEFLTYFNYEAQQDKSGLPNDRFSAERPEGSISTLTIQRTEQRDSAMYRCASSSTSYEQYFGPGTRLTVT.

There are many counts of this clonotype. This chain joins TRBV27 and TRBJ2-3, with 7 bases matching TRBD2. CDR1 and CDR2 (germline): MNHEY, SMNVEV (reference sequence). This CDR3 is 16 amino acids long. With 3 bases clipped from V and 3 bases from J, the junction kept 9 bases outside the gene matches. As DNA, the CDR3 is TGTGCCAGCAGTTTCGGGGGAGGGCCCGGGACAGATACGCAGTATTTT. As protein: CASSFGGGPGTDTQYF.

The rearrangement joins TRBV6-5 to TRBJ1-6, with 8 bases lining up with TRBD1. The J segment lost 7 bases and the V segment lost 4 bases, leaving 12 bases of the junction unmatched. This CDR3 has 17 residues. Germline values: CDR1 MNHEY, CDR2 SVGAGI. In DNA, the CDR3 is TGTGCCAGCAGTTTCCCGCGGACAGGGAAGGGGAATTCACCCCTCCACTTT. As protein: CASSFPRTGKGNSPLHF.

This clonotype was found many times. This chain joins TRBV4-3 and TRBJ2-7, with D possibly being TRBD1 (6 bases). The V and J ends lost 3 bases and 3 bases respectively, with 9 bases between them. The CDR3 is 13 residues long. Germline V gene lookup returns CDR1 LGHNA and CDR2 YSLEER. The CDR3, as DNA: TGCGCCAGCAGCCATTTACAGGGCTACGAGCAGTACTTC. Residues: CASSHLQGYEQYF.